Here is one TCR beta chain with its context. The length of the CDR3 is 11 residues. V was shortened by 0 bases and J by 13 bases, with 10 bases between the two germline ends. Germline loops: CDR1 SQVTM, CDR2 ANQGSEA. This entry belongs to a study of blood T cell repertoires in COVID-19. Study at large: The United States, Italy and Spain supplied acute and convalescent COVID-19 samples.

Under the authors' procedure: The authors estimated nucleated cell counts from reference gene primer amplification. This table comes from immunoSEQ multiplex PCR, and its TCRdb copy is limited to in-frame clones, with some not included. The D gene and trimming were derived from the DNA, and the V and J assignments and clone size from that table. Here the sample spans fewer than 350,000 clones, about 83% being singletons. Assignment of participants to cohorts was predicated upon participant-reported clinical history. Either two negative PCRs, clearance, or symptom resolution qualified Cohort 3 donors as recovered.

This chain joins TRBV29-1 and TRBJ2-1, with D possibly matching TRBD2 (6 bases). The sample taken for sequencing was PBMCs or T cells enriched from blood (not recorded which). The origin of this receptor is a woman in her forties who had recovered from COVID-19. The CDR3 region is CSVEDGGLQFF. The CDR3 bases are TGCAGCGTTGAAGATGGAGGACTACAGTTCTTC.